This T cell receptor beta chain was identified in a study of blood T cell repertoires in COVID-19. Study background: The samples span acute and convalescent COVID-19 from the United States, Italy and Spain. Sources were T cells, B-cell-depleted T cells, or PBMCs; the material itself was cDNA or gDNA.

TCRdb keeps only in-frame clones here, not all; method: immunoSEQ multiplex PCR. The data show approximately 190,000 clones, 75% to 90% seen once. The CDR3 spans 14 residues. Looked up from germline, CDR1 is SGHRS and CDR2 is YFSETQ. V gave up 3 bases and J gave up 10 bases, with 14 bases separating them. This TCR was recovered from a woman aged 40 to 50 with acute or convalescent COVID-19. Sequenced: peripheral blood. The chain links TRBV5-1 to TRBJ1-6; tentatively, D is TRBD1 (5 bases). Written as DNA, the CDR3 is TGCGCCAGCAGCTCTCAGGGTCCCGGCTCACCCCTCCACTTT. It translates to CASSSQGPGSPLHF.